The rows below give T cell receptor beta chains drawn from one sample of a study of blood T cell repertoires in COVID-19. Generated by immunoSEQ multiplex PCR, the TCRdb table keeps only in-frame clones and is missing some. Of about 260,000 clones in the sample, 80% to 90% are singletons; the top ten hold roughly 4.3%. The sample taken for sequencing was PBMCs or T cells enriched from blood (not recorded which). The receptors shown here come from a woman in her twenties or thirties with acute COVID-19. Each CDR3 is given with its conserved first and last residue. The order of the fields is V gene, CDR3 length, J gene, CDR3 protein.

v_gene: TRBV19; len: 14; j_gene: TRBJ2-7; CDR3aa: CASSRGLGGYEQYF
v_gene: TRBV29-1; len: 17; j_gene: TRBJ2-3; CDR3aa: CSVPSPLAGLSTDTQYF
v_gene: TRBV4-1; len: 18; j_gene: TRBJ2-1; CDR3aa: CASSKIPGLAGIYNEQFF
v_gene: TRBV10-1; len: 14; j_gene: TRBJ2-7; CDR3aa: CATERQVNSYEQYF
v_gene: TRBV7-2; len: 15; j_gene: TRBJ2-5; CDR3aa: CASSLARVVQETQYF
v_gene: TRBV9; len: 14; j_gene: TRBJ2-3; CDR3aa: CASSVAGELDTQYF
v_gene: TRBV7-2; len: 13; j_gene: TRBJ2-3; CDR3aa: CASSLIGGDTQYF
v_gene: TRBV28; len: 11; j_gene: TRBJ1-6; CDR3aa: CASTENSPLHF
v_gene: TRBV5-4; len: 16; j_gene: TRBJ2-1; CDR3aa: CASSYSGTGYYNEQFF
v_gene: TRBV15; len: 18; j_gene: TRBJ1-4; CDR3aa: CATSYLGQGSPQEEKLFF
v_gene: TRBV10-2; len: 12; j_gene: TRBJ2-2; CDR3aa: CASYPRTGELFF
v_gene: TRBV5-6; len: 16; j_gene: TRBJ2-7; CDR3aa: CASSPYRAGSPYEQYF
v_gene: TRBV29-1; len: 14; j_gene: TRBJ2-1; CDR3aa: CSVELAGDYNEQFF
v_gene: TRBV24-1; len: 12; j_gene: TRBJ1-2; CDR3aa: CATSDLSVGYTF
v_gene: TRBV28; len: 17; j_gene: TRBJ2-7; CDR3aa: CASSFGLADPGDYEQYF
v_gene: TRBV10-2; len: 16; j_gene: TRBJ1-1; CDR3aa: CASRLQGARRYTEAFF
v_gene: TRBV14; len: 15; j_gene: TRBJ2-7; CDR3aa: CASSHLGQGPSEQYF
v_gene: TRBV19; len: 13; j_gene: TRBJ1-4; CDR3aa: CASSWQGWEKLFF
v_gene: TRBV7-9; len: 13; j_gene: TRBJ2-1; CDR3aa: CASSLGFNNEQFF
v_gene: TRBV28; len: 11; j_gene: TRBJ2-7; CDR3aa: CASSQTYEQYF
v_gene: TRBV5-1; len: 16; j_gene: TRBJ1-3; CDR3aa: CASSLTGLEAGNTIYF
v_gene: TRBV6-6; len: 16; j_gene: TRBJ2-7; CDR3aa: CASSTGIAGGPYEQYF
v_gene: TRBV16; len: 15; j_gene: TRBJ1-5; CDR3aa: CASSQSAFGNQPQHF
v_gene: TRBV28; len: 18; j_gene: TRBJ1-5; CDR3aa: CASSPGTGGLYSNQPQHF
v_gene: TRBV27; len: 17; j_gene: TRBJ2-3; CDR3aa: CASSLIRGGGSTDTQYF
v_gene: TRBV12-3/TRBV12-4; len: 13; j_gene: TRBJ2-1; CDR3aa: CASSLGLNNEQFF
v_gene: TRBV7-9; len: 14; j_gene: TRBJ2-7; CDR3aa: CASSARDSLYEQYF
v_gene: TRBV11-2; len: 16; j_gene: TRBJ2-1; CDR3aa: CASSLWRLSSYNEQFF
v_gene: TRBV3-1/TRBV3-2; len: 14; j_gene: TRBJ2-2; CDR3aa: CASSPLGGTGELFF
v_gene: TRBV5-1; len: 15; j_gene: TRBJ2-3; CDR3aa: CASSLVSTGLDTQYF
v_gene: TRBV10-3; len: 16; j_gene: TRBJ2-7; CDR3aa: CAISPRGLAGTYEQYF
v_gene: TRBV21-1; len: 16; j_gene: TRBJ2-2; CDR3aa: CASSKAGLGHTGELFF
v_gene: TRBV27; len: 13; j_gene: TRBJ2-1; CDR3aa: CASAFSGLYEQFF
v_gene: TRBV5-4; len: 15; j_gene: TRBJ2-4; CDR3aa: CASSTKDRAVDIQYF
v_gene: TRBV5-4; len: 17; j_gene: TRBJ2-1; CDR3aa: CASSPRGAGAGYNEQFF
v_gene: TRBV7-3; len: 15; j_gene: TRBJ1-2; CDR3aa: CASSLDTGKYDGYTF
v_gene: TRBV5-1; len: 13; j_gene: TRBJ1-5; CDR3aa: CASSLASDQPQHF
v_gene: TRBV12-3/TRBV12-4; len: 12; j_gene: TRBJ2-7; CDR3aa: CASTRDIYEQYF
v_gene: TRBV29-1; len: 13; j_gene: TRBJ1-2; CDR3aa: CSVDSQGLAGYTF
v_gene: TRBV3-1/TRBV3-2; len: 14; j_gene: TRBJ1-2; CDR3aa: CASSQSGADYGYTF
v_gene: TRBV5-6; len: 17; j_gene: TRBJ1-5; CDR3aa: CASSLLQGAKGNQPQHF
v_gene: TRBV7-2; len: 15; j_gene: TRBJ1-5; CDR3aa: CASSLGSDINQPQHF
v_gene: TRBV7-2; len: 14; j_gene: TRBJ2-7; CDR3aa: CASSFSGAAYEQYF
v_gene: TRBV3-1/TRBV3-2; len: 13; j_gene: TRBJ2-7; CDR3aa: CAGKVAGGDEQYF
v_gene: TRBV28; len: 17; j_gene: TRBJ1-4; CDR3aa: CASRPGFRRATNEKLFF
v_gene: TRBV7-2; len: 16; j_gene: TRBJ2-2; CDR3aa: CASIQAGQGITGELFF
v_gene: TRBV24-1; len: 14; j_gene: TRBJ1-5; CDR3aa: CATSDLQGDQPQHF
v_gene: TRBV6-1; len: 13; j_gene: TRBJ2-1; CDR3aa: CASSEAYYNEQFF
v_gene: TRBV5-8; len: 15; j_gene: TRBJ2-1; CDR3aa: CASSLVTSGNNEQFF
v_gene: TRBV4-3; len: 15; j_gene: TRBJ2-7; CDR3aa: CASSQSQQGAGEQYF
v_gene: TRBV5-4; len: 16; j_gene: TRBJ2-3; CDR3aa: CASSRIAGGFGDTQYF
v_gene: TRBV5-1; len: 17; j_gene: TRBJ2-1; CDR3aa: CASSFFPRTSATFEQFF
v_gene: TRBV20-1; len: 11; j_gene: TRBJ2-1; CDR3aa: CSARLDNEQFF
v_gene: TRBV19; len: 13; j_gene: TRBJ2-7; CDR3aa: CASSTGQADEQYF
v_gene: TRBV5-4; len: 15; j_gene: TRBJ2-3; CDR3aa: CASSLGREGTDTQYF
v_gene: TRBV7-2; len: 14; j_gene: TRBJ1-2; CDR3aa: CASSRTEEGYGYTF
v_gene: TRBV7-2; len: 16; j_gene: TRBJ2-1; CDR3aa: CASSFLASGKGDEQFF
v_gene: TRBV12-3/TRBV12-4; len: 12; j_gene: TRBJ1-1; CDR3aa: CASRQGNTEAFF
v_gene: TRBV28; len: 15; j_gene: TRBJ2-7; CDR3aa: CASSLSGYLSYEQYF